The TCR beta chain described here comes from a study of cytomegalovirus exposure and HLA in healthy donors. Study-level points and caveats: The classifier was said to identify cytomegalovirus status with high specificity and sensitivity.

This clone was picked up one time. Its antigen is unknown. The V and J ends lost 6 bases and 2 bases, in that order; junction bases with no gene match: 3. The CDR3 is made up of 15 amino acids. The germline gives CDR1 MGHDK, CDR2 SYGVNS. This PCR relied on a set of 60 Vbeta primers and 13 Jbeta primers. Profiling relied on immunoSEQ multiplex PCR, and the TCRdb table lists in-frame clones only, not all of them. This sample has 95,000 to 150,000 clones; approximately 75% occur once, and the top ten carry around 4%. The TCR originated in a man under 40 in good health and CMV-seronegative. Source material: PBMCs. The rearrangement links TRBV25-1 to TRBJ2-1; 11 positions agree with TRBD2. CDR3 region: CASSNSGGAYNEQFF. The CDR3 coding sequence is TGTGCCAGCAGCAATAGCGGGGGGGCCTACAATGAGCAGTTCTTC.